This T cell receptor (beta chain) was sequenced for a study of cytomegalovirus exposure and HLA in healthy donors. Study conclusions and caveats: Roughly uniform sequencing depth across donors was assumed, possibly incorrectly.

It was with 60 Vbeta and 13 Jbeta primers that the PCR ran. Measured with immunoSEQ multiplex PCR; TCRdb has only the in-frame clones, and not every one. This table holds 150,000 or so clones, about 80% found once. Details on this clone: What it binds is unknown.

Germline V gives CDR1 GTSNPN, CDR2 SVGIG (reference sequence). CDR3 size: 13 residues. V lost 1 base, J lost 7 bases, and 1 base stayed unmatched. The V call is TRBV30, the J call TRBJ1-5; 10 nucleotides align to TRBD1. The TCR sequence derives from a man aged 40-55 years in good health and CMV-seronegative. The sample was PBMCs. The CDR3 DNA reads as TGTGCCTGGAGTGGGACAGGGGGACAGCCCCAGCATTTT. It encodes CAWSGTGGQPQHF.